This T cell receptor (beta chain) was sequenced in a study of blood T cells in healthy people across ages. Study findings and constraints: The diversity estimates, figures obtained from one million T cells, were considered underestimates. The fall in TCR beta diversity per million T cells was roughly linear with age.

Only a few counts were recorded for this clonotype. Its target is not known. The conserved phenylalanine or tryptophan normally closing the CDR3 is absent here, so this likely arose from a read error. Through a sample-barcoded 5' primer and a J-beta primer mix, a second PCR was run for roughly 6 to 11 cycles. TCRdb reprocessed the 5' RACE reads with MiXCR, giving one entry per CDR3 protein. The data contain 550,000 to 800,000 distinct CDR3 sequences, 20% to 25% of them singletons. Between the trimmed V and J ends, which lost 2 bases and 3 bases, there was a span of 7 bases. Germline V CDR1 and CDR2: MDHEN, SYDVKM. The CDR3 covers 13 residues.

The source of this sequence is a man aged 70-80 years in good health. Sequenced: blood. The chain combines TRBV28 with TRBJ1-2; D gene unclear. The CDR3 sequence is CASSLEQYYGYTL. CDR3 in DNA: TGTGCCAGCAGTTTAGAACAGTACTATGGCTACACCCTC.